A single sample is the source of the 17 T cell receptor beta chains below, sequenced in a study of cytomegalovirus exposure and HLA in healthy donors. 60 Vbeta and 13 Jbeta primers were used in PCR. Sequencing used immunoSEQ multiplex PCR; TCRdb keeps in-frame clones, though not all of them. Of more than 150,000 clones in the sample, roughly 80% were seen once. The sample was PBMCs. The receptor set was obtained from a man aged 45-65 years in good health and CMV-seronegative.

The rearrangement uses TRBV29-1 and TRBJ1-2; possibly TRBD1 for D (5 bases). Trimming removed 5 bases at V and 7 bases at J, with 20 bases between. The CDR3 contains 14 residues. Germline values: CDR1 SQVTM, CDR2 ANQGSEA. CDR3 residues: CSVIPSQGMGGYTF. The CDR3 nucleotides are TGCAGCGTTATCCCGTCCCAGGGTATGGGTGGCTACACCTTC.

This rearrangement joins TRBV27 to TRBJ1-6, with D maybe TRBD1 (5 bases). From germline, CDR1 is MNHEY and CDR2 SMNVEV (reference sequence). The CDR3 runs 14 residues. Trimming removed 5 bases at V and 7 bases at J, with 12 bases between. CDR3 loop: CASSRTPENSPLHF. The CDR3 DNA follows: TGTGCCAGCAGTCGGACACCCGAAAATTCACCCCTCCACTTT.

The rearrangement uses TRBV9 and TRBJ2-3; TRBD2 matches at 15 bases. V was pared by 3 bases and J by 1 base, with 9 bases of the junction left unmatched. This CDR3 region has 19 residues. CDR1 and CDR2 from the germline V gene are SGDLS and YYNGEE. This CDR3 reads CASSAGTSGGPLGTDTQYF. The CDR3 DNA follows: TGTGCCAGCAGCGCTGGGACTAGCGGGGGGCCCTTGGGCACAGATACGCAGTATTTT.

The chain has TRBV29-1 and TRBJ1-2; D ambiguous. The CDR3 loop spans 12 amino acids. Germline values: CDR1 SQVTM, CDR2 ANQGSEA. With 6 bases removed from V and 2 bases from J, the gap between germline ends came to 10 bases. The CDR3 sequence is CSVEWANYGYTF. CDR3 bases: TGCAGCGTCGAATGGGCAAACTATGGCTACACCTTC.

CDR3 sequence reads: CASSLVSTDTQYF. The CDR3 nucleotides read TGTGCCAGTAGCCTAGTAAGCACAGATACGCAGTATTTT. The chain carries TRBV19 and TRBJ2-3; no clear D gene. This CDR3 region has 13 residues. Trimming removed 6 bases at V and 0 bases at J, with 7 bases between. Germline values: CDR1 LNHDA, CDR2 SQIVND (reference sequence).

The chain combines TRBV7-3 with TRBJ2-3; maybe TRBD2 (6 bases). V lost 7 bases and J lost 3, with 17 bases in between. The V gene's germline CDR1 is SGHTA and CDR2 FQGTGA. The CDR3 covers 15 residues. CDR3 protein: CASTTGGGGTDTQYF. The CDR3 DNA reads TGTGCCAGCACCACTGGCGGTGGAGGGACAGATACGCAGTATTTT.

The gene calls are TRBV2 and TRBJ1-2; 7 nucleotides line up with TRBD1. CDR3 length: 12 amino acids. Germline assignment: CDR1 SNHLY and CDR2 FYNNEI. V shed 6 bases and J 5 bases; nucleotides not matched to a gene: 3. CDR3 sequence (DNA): TGTGCCAGCAGCGGGACAGCGTATGGCTACACCTTC. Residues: CASSGTAYGYTF.

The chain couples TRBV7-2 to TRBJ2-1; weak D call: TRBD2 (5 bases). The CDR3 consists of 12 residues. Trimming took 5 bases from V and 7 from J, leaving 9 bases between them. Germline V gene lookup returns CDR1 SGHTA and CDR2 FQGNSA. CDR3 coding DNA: TGTGCCAGCAGCCCCGGAGGTAATGAGCAGTTCTTC. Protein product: CASSPGGNEQFF.

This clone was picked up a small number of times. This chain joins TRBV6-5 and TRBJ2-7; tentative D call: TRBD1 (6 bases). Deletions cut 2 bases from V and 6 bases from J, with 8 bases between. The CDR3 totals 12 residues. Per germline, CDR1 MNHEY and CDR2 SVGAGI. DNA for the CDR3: TGTGCCAGCAGTTACGGACAGTCCGAGCAGTACTTC. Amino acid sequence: CASSYGQSEQYF.

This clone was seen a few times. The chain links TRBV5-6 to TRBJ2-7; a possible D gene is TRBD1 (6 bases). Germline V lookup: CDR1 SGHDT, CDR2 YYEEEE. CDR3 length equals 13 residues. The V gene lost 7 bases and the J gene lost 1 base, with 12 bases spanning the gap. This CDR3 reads CASGQGQSYEQYF. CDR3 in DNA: TGTGCCAGCGGCCAAGGACAGTCCTACGAGCAGTACTTC.

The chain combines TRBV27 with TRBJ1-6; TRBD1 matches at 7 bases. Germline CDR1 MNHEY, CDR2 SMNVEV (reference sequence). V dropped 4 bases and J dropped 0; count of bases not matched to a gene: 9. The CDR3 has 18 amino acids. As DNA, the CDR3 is TGTGCCAGCAGTTGGACAGGAAGTCTTAGCTCCTATAATTCACCCCTCCACTTT. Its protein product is CASSWTGSLSSYNSPLHF.

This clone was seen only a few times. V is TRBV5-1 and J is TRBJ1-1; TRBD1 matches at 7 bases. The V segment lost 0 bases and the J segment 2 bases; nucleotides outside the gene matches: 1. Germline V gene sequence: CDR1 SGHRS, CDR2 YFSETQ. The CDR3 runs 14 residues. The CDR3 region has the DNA TGCGCCAGCAGCTTGGGAGGGGGCAACACTGAAGCTTTCTTT. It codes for CASSLGGGNTEAFF. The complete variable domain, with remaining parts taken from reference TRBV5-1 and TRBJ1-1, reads KAGVTQTPRYLIKTRGQQVTLSCSPISGHRSVSWYQQTPGQGLQFLFEYFSETQRNKGNFPGRFSGRQFSNSRSEMNVSTLELGDSALYLCASSLGGGNTEAFFGQGTRLTVV.

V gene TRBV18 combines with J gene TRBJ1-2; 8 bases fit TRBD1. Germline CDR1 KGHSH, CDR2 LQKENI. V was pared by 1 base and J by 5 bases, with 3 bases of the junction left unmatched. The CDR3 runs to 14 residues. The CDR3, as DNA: TGTGCCAGCTCACCACAGGACAGGGCGTATGGCTACACCTTC. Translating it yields CASSPQDRAYGYTF.

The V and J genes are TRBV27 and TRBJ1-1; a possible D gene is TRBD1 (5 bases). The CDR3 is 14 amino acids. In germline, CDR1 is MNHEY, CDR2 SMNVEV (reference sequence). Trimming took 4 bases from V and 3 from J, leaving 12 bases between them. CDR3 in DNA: TGTGCCAGCAGTTGGAGTAGACAGCACACTGAAGCTTTCTTT. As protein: CASSWSRQHTEAFF.

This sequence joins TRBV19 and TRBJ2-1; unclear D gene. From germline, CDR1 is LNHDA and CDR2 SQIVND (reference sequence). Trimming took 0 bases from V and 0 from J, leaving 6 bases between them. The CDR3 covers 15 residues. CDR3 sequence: CASSIDHSSYNEQFF. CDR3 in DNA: TGTGCCAGTAGTATAGACCATAGCTCCTACAATGAGCAGTTCTTC.

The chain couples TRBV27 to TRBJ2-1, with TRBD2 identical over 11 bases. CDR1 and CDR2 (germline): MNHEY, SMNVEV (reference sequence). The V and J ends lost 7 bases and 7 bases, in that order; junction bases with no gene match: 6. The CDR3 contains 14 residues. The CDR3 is CASKGVAGGNEQFF. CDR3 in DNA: TGTGCCAGCAAGGGGGTAGCGGGAGGGAATGAGCAGTTCTTC.

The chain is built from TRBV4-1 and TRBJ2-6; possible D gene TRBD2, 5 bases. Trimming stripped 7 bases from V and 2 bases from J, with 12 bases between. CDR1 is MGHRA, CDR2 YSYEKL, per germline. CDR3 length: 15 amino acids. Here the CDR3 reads CASTALEAGANVLTF. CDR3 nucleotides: TGCGCCAGCACCGCTCTGGAGGCTGGGGCCAACGTCCTGACTTTC.